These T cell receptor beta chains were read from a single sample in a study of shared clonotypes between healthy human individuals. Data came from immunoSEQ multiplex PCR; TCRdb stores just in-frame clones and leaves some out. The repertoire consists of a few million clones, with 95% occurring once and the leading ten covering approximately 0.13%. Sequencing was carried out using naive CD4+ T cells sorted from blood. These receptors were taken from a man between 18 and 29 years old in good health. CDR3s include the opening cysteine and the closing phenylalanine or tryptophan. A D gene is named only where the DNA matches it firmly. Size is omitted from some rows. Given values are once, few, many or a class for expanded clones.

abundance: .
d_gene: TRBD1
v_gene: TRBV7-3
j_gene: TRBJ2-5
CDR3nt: TGTGCCAGCAGCTCCCGGGACAGGGAGACCCAGTACTTC
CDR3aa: CASSSRDRETQYF

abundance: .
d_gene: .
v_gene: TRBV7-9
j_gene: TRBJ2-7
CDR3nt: TGTGCCAGCCTGAAGGGGGGCAGGGGCAATCCCTACGAGCAGTACTTC
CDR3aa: CASLKGGRGNPYEQYF

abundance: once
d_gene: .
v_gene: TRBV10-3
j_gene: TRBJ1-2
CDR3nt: TGTGCCATCAGTGAAGGGGAGGCTAACTATGGCTACACCTTC
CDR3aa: CAISEGEANYGYTF

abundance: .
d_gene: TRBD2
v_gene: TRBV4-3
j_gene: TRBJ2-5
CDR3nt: TGCGCCAGCAGCGCCCAGCGGGAGATTGGGGAAGAGACCCAGTACTTC
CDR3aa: CASSAQREIGEETQYF

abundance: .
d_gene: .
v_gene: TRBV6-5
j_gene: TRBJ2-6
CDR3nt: TGTGCCAGCGAAGAACCCTCTGGGGCCAACGTCCTGACTTTC
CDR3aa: CASEEPSGANVLTF

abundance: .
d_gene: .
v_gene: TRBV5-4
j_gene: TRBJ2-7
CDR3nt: TGTGCCAGCAGCCATGGAGGGACAGTCAGCTCCTACGAGCAGTACTTC
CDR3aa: CASSHGGTVSSYEQYF

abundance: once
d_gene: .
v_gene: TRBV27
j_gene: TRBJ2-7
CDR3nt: TGTGCCAGCAGTTTATCCCCCGGAAAGGGGCAGTTCTACGAGCAGTACTTC
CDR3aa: CASSLSPGKGQFYEQYF

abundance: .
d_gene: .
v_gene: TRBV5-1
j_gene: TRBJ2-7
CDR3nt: TGCGCCAGCAGTGTCCAGGGGGGTGAATACGAGCAGTACTTC
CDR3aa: CASSVQGGEYEQYF

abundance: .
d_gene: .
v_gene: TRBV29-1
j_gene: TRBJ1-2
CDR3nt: TGCAGCGTTGAAGGGGCATCCGTGGGCTACACCTTC
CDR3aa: CSVEGASVGYTF

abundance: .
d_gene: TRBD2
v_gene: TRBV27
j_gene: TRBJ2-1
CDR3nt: TGTGCCAGCAGACTAGCGGCCACCTCCTACAATGAGCAGTTCTTC
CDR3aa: CASRLAATSYNEQFF

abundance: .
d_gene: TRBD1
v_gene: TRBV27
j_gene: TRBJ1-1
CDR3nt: TGTGCCAGCACCTCAGCCGGGACAGGGGCTACGGCGGCTGAAGCTTTCTTT
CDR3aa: CASTSAGTGATAAEAFF

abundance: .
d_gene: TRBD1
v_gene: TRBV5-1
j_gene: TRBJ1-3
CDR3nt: TGCGCCAGCAGCTTCACCGGGACAGGGGACACCATATATTTT
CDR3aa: CASSFTGTGDTIYF

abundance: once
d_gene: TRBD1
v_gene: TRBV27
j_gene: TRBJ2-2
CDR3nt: TGTGCCAGCAGTTCCCGGACAGGGTGGGGCACCGGGGAGCTGTTTTTT
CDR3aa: CASSSRTGWGTGELFF

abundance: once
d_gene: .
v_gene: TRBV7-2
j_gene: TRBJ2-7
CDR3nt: TGTGCCAGCAGCTTATCCGCGGTAGGTGCAGAGACCGAGCAGTACTTC
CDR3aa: CASSLSAVGAETEQYF

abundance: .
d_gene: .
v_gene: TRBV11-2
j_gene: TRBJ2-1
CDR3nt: TGTGCCAGCAGCATAAGGGGGGCCGGGTCCTACAATGAGCAGTTCTTC
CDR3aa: CASSIRGAGSYNEQFF

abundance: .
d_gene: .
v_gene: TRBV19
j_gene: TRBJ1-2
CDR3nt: TGTGCCAGTAATTACCTCGGGGGCTACACCTTC
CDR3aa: CASNYLGGYTF

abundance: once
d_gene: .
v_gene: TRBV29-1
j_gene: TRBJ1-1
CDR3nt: TGCAGCGTTGACCGAGTAATTAACACTGAAGCTTTCTTT
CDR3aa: CSVDRVINTEAFF

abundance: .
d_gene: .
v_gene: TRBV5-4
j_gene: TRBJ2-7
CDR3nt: TGTGCCAGCAGCTTGGCTTCGGGGTACCCCTACGAGCAGTACTTC
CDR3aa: CASSLASGYPYEQYF

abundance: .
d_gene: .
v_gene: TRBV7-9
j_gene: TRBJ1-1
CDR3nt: TGTGCCAGCAGCTTAGACGACCCCCTCGGGGAAGTTGAAGCTTTCTTT
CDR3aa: CASSLDDPLGEVEAFF

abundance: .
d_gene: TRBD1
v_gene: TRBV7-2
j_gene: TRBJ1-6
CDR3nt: TGTGCCAGCAGCGTACAGGGGGCCTCCTATAATTCACCCCTCCACTTT
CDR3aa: CASSVQGASYNSPLHF

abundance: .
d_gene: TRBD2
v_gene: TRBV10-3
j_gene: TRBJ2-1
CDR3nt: TGTGCCACGGGGGAGGGCGGGAGCTCCTACAATGAGCAGTTCTTC
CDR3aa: CATGEGGSSYNEQFF

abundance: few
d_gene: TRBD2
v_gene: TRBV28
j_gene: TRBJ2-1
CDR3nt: TGTGCCAGCAGTTTTAGCGGGCTTTACAATGAGCAGTTCTTC
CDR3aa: CASSFSGLYNEQFF

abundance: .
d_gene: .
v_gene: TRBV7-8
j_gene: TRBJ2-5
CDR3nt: TGTGCCAGCAGCTTAGTTATGTCGGCGCTACAAGAGACCCAGTACTTC
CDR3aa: CASSLVMSALQETQYF

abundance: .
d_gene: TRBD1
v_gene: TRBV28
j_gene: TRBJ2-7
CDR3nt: TGTGCCAGCAGTACCCCTCGGACAGGGGGCTCCTACGAGCAGTACTTC
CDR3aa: CASSTPRTGGSYEQYF

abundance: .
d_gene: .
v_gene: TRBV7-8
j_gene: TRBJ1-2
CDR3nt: TGTGCCAGCAGCTTAAACGCGGTCGTCGGGGCCTATGGCTACACCTTC
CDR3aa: CASSLNAVVGAYGYTF

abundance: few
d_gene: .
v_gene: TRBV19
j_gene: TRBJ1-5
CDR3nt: TGTGCCAGTAGTAGCGAAGGGCGATATAGCAATCAGCCCCAGCATTTT
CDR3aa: CASSSEGRYSNQPQHF

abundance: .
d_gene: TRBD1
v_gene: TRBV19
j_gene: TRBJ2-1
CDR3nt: TGTGCCAGTACCGGGACAGGGGTTCATGAGCAGTTCTTC
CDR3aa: CASTGTGVHEQFF

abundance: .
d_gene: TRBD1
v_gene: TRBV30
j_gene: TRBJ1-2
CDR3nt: TGTGCCTGGAGTGTTCTATTCGGGGACAGCCATGGCTACACCTTC
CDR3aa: CAWSVLFGDSHGYTF

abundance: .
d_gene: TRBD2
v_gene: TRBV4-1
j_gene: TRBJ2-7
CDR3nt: TGCGCCAGCAGCCAAGCACCAGGGAGGGAAGAGCAGTACTTC
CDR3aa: CASSQAPGREEQYF

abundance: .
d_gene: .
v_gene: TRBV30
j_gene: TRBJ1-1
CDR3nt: TGTGCCTGGAGTAGGTTCCCGGAAAACACTGAAGCTTTCTTT
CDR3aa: CAWSRFPENTEAFF

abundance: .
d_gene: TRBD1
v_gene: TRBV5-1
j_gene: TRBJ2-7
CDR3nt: TGCGCCAGCAGCCAGGACAGGGACCACTACGAGCAGTACTTC
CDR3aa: CASSQDRDHYEQYF